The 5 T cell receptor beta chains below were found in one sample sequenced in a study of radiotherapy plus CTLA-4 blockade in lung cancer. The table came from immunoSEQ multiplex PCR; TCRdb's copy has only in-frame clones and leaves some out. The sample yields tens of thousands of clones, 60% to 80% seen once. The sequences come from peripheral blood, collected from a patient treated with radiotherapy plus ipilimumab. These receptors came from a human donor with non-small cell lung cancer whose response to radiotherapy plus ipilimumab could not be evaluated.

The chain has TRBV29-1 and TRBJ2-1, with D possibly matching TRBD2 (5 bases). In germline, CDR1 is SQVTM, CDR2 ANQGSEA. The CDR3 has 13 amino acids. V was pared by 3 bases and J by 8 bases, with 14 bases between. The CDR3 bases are TGCAGCGTTGAGCGGGCGGTAGTCGATGAGCAGTTCTTC. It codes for CSVERAVVDEQFF.

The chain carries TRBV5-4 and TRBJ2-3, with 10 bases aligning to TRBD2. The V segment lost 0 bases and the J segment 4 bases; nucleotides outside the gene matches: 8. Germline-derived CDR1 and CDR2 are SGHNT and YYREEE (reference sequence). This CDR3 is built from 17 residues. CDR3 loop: CASSLGASGSGADTQYF. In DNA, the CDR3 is TGTGCCAGCAGCTTGGGGGCTAGCGGGAGTGGAGCAGATACGCAGTATTTT.

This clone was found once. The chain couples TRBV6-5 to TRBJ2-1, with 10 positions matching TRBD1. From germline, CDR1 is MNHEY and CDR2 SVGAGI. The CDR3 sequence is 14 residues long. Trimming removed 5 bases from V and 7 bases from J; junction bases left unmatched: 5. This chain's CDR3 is CASSRQGAGNEQFF. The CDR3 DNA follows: TGTGCCAGCAGTCGACAGGGGGCGGGGAATGAGCAGTTCTTC.

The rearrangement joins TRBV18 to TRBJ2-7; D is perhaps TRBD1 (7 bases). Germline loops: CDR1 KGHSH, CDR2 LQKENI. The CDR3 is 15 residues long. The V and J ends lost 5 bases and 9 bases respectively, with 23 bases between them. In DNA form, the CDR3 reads TGTGCCAGCTCAGAAAGGGGGGACAGTACCTTGGGGCAGTACTTC. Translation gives CASSERGDSTLGQYF.

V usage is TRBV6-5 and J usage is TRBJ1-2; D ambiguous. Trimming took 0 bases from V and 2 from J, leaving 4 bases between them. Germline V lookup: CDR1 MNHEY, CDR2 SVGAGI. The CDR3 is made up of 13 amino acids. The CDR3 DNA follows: TGTGCCAGCAGTTACTCCGGGAACTATGGCTACACCTTC. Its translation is CASSYSGNYGYTF.